This T cell receptor (beta chain) was profiled in a study of T cell responses to AZD1222 COVID-19 vaccine. Study-level points and caveats: Repertoire collection took place solely once the T cell response had peaked.

Trimming cost V 0 bases and J 5 bases, with 11 bases left between them. The CDR3 is 14 amino acids. The V gene's germline CDR1 is SGHRS and CDR2 YFSETQ. A remark on this clone: Its antigen is undetermined.

Here immunoSEQ multiplex PCR was the method, and the copy in TCRdb shows in-frame clones only, minus some. The sample contains some 200,000 clones, just over 90% of which appear only once. The chain joins TRBV5-1 to TRBJ2-5; tentatively, D is TRBD2 (5 bases). The TCR originated in an adult who received the AZD1222 COVID-19 vaccine. The starting material was peripheral blood, obtained 28 days after the second AZD1222 dose. The CDR3 region is CASSLGREGETQYF. In nucleotides, the CDR3 is TGCGCCAGCAGCTTGGGACGGGAAGGGGAGACCCAGTACTTC. The whole variable domain, filled in from reference TRBV5-1 and TRBJ2-5, reads KAGVTQTPRYLIKTRGQQVTLSCSPISGHRSVSWYQQTPGQGLQFLFEYFSETQRNKGNFPGRFSGRQFSNSRSEMNVSTLELGDSALYLCASSLGREGETQYFGPGTRLLVL.